This TCR beta chain was captured in a study of blood T cell repertoires in COVID-19. Looking at the study overall: Collection of acute and convalescent COVID-19 samples took place in the United States, Italy and Spain. PBMCs, B-cell-depleted T cells, or T cells were the source of the cDNA or gDNA that made up the material.

The authors' processing: Amplifying reference gene primers gave estimates of nucleated cell counts. Using immunoSEQ multiplex PCR, the repertoire was profiled, and TCRdb retains in-frame clones only, with some absent. D and trimming come from the DNA, and the V and J calls and clone size come from that table. The table has over 75,000 clones, 80% seen once. Sequenced: peripheral blood. This receptor was taken from a man in his fifties or sixties who had recovered from COVID-19.

Written as DNA, the CDR3 is TGTGCCAGCAGTTACAGACAGAGCCACCCCGCCACTGAAGCTTTCTTT. It encodes CASSYRQSHPATEAFF. J is TRBJ1-1 and V is TRBV6-6; TRBD1 might be the D (5 bases). The germline V and J ends were trimmed by 2 bases and 4 bases, with 17 bases remaining between them. Germline CDR1 MNHNY, CDR2 SVGAGI (reference sequence). The CDR3 consists of 16 residues.